The present TCR beta chain was sequenced within a study of T cells after yellow fever vaccination. Overall study: In the case of low-cell-number fractions, SMART-Seq v4 Ultra Low Input was used for preparation.

A 5'RACE template-switching step, the method used to make TCR cDNA, added a universal primer site and UMIs. A single record per CDR3 protein comes from TCRdb applying MiXCR to the 5' RACE reads. Altogether approximately 85,000 distinct CDR3 sequences are present, 13% being singletons, with the ten largest covering approximately 23%. Per the germline V gene, CDR1 is WSHSY and CDR2 is SAAADI. The length of the CDR3 is 15 residues. The ends were cut back, 8 bases at V and 5 bases at J, with 21 bases in the middle. Findings and limits, study-wide: Abundant clonotypes from the bulk population could get into FACS-sorted repertoires as contaminants. The CD4 and CD8 compartments had a small share of their clonotypes in common.

The source of this sequence is a man in his late teens or twenties who received the YFV17D yellow fever vaccine. This specimen was CD8+ T cells not binding an NS4B(214-222) dextramer, sorted from PBMCs, taken approximately 22 days after the first yellow fever vaccination. The chain is built from TRBV10-2 and TRBJ2-5; no clear D. CDR3 nucleotide sequence: TGCGCCAGCGTTGGGGATTTGTACCTCCTGGAGACCCAGTACTTC. Its protein product is CASVGDLYLLETQYF.